These 26 T cell receptor beta chains share one sample of origin, sequenced in a study of T cell responses to AZD1222 COVID-19 vaccine. Some clones are missing from TCRdb's copy, which holds only in-frame ones; the method was immunoSEQ multiplex PCR. The sample holds about 130,000 clones, over 85% seen once. The starting material was peripheral blood, obtained on day 0 of AZD1222 vaccination. The receptor source for this set is an adult in good health.

The V and J genes are TRBV19 and TRBJ2-1; 7 bases match TRBD1. With 4 bases clipped from V and 9 bases from J, the junction kept 9 bases outside the gene matches. Germline assignment: CDR1 LNHDA and CDR2 SQIVND (reference sequence). The CDR3 is 14 residues long. DNA for the CDR3: TGTGCCAGTAGTAGGGGACAGATTTTGGGTGAGCAGTTCTTC. Translated: CASSRGQILGEQFF.

V and J are TRBV11-3 and TRBJ2-1, with 9 bases fitting TRBD2. V lost 0 bases and J lost 7; bases outside the gene matches: 10. There are 17 residues in the CDR3. Germline CDR1 SGHNT, CDR2 YENEEA. The CDR3, as DNA: TGTGCCAGCAGCTTAGATCGGTGGCGGGAGGGCCTGAATGAGCAGTTCTTC. It specifies CASSLDRWREGLNEQFF.

This rearrangement joins TRBV11-1 to TRBJ1-1, with 9 bases that match TRBD1. Germline V CDR1 and CDR2: SGHAT, FQDESV (reference sequence). With V trimmed by 7 bases and J by 7 bases, 13 bases remained unmatched. This CDR3 contains 15 residues. The CDR3 DNA reads TGTGCCAGCACTCGCGGACAGGGGCTACCCGGTGAAGCTTTCTTT. Protein product: CASTRGQGLPGEAFF.

The rearrangement joins TRBV25-1 to TRBJ2-7; D might be TRBD1 (5 bases). In germline, CDR1 is MGHDK, CDR2 SYGVNS. This CDR3 comprises 13 residues. Trimming removed 1 base from V and 3 bases from J, with 7 bases in between. CDR3 loop: CASSEWGSYEQYF. CDR3 in DNA: TGTGCCAGCAGTGAATGGGGCAGCTACGAGCAGTACTTC.

The chain is built from TRBV28 and TRBJ1-5; no firm D call. V lost 5 bases, J lost 6 bases, and 8 bases lay in between. Germline CDR1 is MDHEN and CDR2 is SYDVKM. This CDR3 comprises 12 residues. CDR3 residues: CASSPNGQPQHF. In DNA, the CDR3 is TGTGCCAGCAGTCCGAACGGTCAGCCCCAGCATTTT.

This clone has just a few counts. The chain uses TRBV6-5 and TRBJ1-5; no clear D gene. Germline CDR1 is MNHEY and CDR2 is SVGAGI. This CDR3 is built from 16 residues. V was pared by 4 bases and J by 2 bases, with 15 bases between. The CDR3 region is CASSSLTIGGNQPQHF. The CDR3 nucleotides read TGTGCCAGCAGTTCGTTGACCATTGGGGGCAATCAGCCCCAGCATTTT.

This chain joins TRBV28 and TRBJ1-1; the match to TRBD1 covers 10 bases. Per the germline V gene, CDR1 is MDHEN and CDR2 is SYDVKM. The CDR3 covers 15 residues. V shed 7 bases, J shed 4 bases, and the junction held 9 bases outside the gene matches. Here the CDR3 reads CASTPGDRGGTEAFF. CDR3 bases: TGTGCCAGCACCCCGGGGGACAGGGGAGGCACTGAAGCTTTCTTT.

The chain combines TRBV27 with TRBJ2-7; D not certain. Germline loops: CDR1 MNHEY, CDR2 SMNVEV (reference sequence). The length of the CDR3 is 14 residues. V gave up 0 bases and J gave up 3 bases, with 9 bases separating them. As DNA, the CDR3 is TGTGCCAGCAGTTTATCGCGCTGGAACTACGAGCAGTACTTC. Translating gives CASSLSRWNYEQYF.

The genes are TRBV6-5 and TRBJ1-1; a weak D match, TRBD1 (5 bases). The germline V gene has CDR1 MNHEY and CDR2 SVGAGI. This CDR3 comprises 12 residues. The V and J ends lost 10 bases and 4 bases respectively, with 13 bases between them. The CDR3 nucleotides read TGTGCCACCTCCGCGGGGGGCACTGAAGCTTTCTTT. Protein product: CATSAGGTEAFF.

This sequence joins TRBV28 and TRBJ1-2; the D is unclear. Germline CDR1 is MDHEN and CDR2 is SYDVKM. The CDR3 has 13 residues. Deletions cut 7 bases from V and 2 bases from J, with 11 bases between. CDR3 protein: CASIRPGNYGYTF. CDR3 sequence (DNA): TGTGCCAGCATAAGGCCCGGAAACTATGGCTACACCTTC.

The count of this clone is one. The J gene is TRBJ2-7, the V gene TRBV15, with 12 bases lining up with TRBD1. Germline assignment: CDR1 LNHNV and CDR2 YYDKDF (reference sequence). V was pared by 2 bases and J by 7 bases, with 6 bases of the junction left unmatched. The CDR3 length is 15 residues. CDR3 region: CATSRSGTGGDEQYF. CDR3 nucleotide sequence: TGTGCCACCAGCAGATCGGGGACAGGGGGCGATGAGCAGTACTTC.

The genes are TRBV24-1 and TRBJ1-1; D might be TRBD1 (6 bases). Germline-derived CDR1 and CDR2 are KGHDR and SFDVKD. The V and J ends lost 12 bases and 11 bases respectively, with 21 bases between them. The CDR3 sequence is 12 residues long. CDR3 bases: TGTGCCCGCCCTAGGCAGGGGAGGAGTGCTTTCTTT. Its protein is CARPRQGRSAFF.

The chain recombines TRBV28 with TRBJ2-2; TRBD2 agrees at 9 bases. V trimming: 7 bases; J trimming: 4 bases; junction bases outside the gene matches: 7. The CDR3 spans 15 residues. The germline gives CDR1 MDHEN, CDR2 SYDVKM. CDR3 in amino acids: CASKRLAVITGELFF. The CDR3 nucleotides read TGTGCCAGCAAAAGACTAGCGGTTATCACCGGGGAGCTGTTTTTT.

This clone was seen a single time. The rearrangement uses TRBV2 and TRBJ2-1; TRBD2 agrees at 10 bases. This CDR3 region has 16 residues. V trimming: 3 bases; J trimming: 6 bases; junction bases outside the gene matches: 8. The germline V gene has CDR1 SNHLY and CDR2 FYNNEI. The CDR3 region is CASSDQLAGSLNEQFF. The CDR3 DNA reads TGTGCCAGCAGTGACCAACTAGCGGGATCTCTCAATGAGCAGTTCTTC.

V usage is TRBV5-4 and J usage is TRBJ2-1; no clear D gene. V was trimmed by 0 bases and J by 3 bases, leaving 7 bases between them. There are 14 residues in the CDR3. From germline, CDR1 is SGHNT and CDR2 YYREEE (reference sequence). In DNA, the CDR3 is TGTGCCAGCAGCTTGGTGGGGTTCTACAATGAGCAGTTCTTC. It encodes CASSLVGFYNEQFF.

The chain uses TRBV7-9 and TRBJ2-7; D is undetermined. The CDR3 is made up of 12 amino acids. The V gene lost 5 bases and the J gene lost 5 bases, with 10 bases spanning the gap. Germline V CDR1 and CDR2: SEHNR, FQNEAQ (reference sequence). DNA for the CDR3: TGTGCCAGCAGCGGGGTCCTCCACGAGCAGTACTTC. Its translation is CASSGVLHEQYF.

The genes are TRBV28 and TRBJ2-7; weak D call: TRBD2 (5 bases). The germline CDR1 and CDR2 sequences are MDHEN and SYDVKM. CDR3 length: 14 residues. V lost 5 bases to trimming and J lost 6 bases, with 17 bases between them. The CDR3 region has the DNA TGTGCCAGCAGTCCATCCTCTAGCCTCCGCGAGCAGTACTTC. Translation: CASSPSSSLREQYF.

The chain has TRBV20-1 and TRBJ2-7; 8 bases agree with TRBD1. V shed 5 bases, J shed 6 bases, and the junction held 3 bases outside the gene matches. Per germline, CDR1 DFQATT and CDR2 SNEGSKA (reference sequence). This CDR3 is built from 11 residues. The chain's CDR3 is CSAGQGSEQYF. The CDR3 DNA sequence: TGCAGTGCTGGACAGGGAAGCGAGCAGTACTTC.

The chain is built from TRBV24-1 and TRBJ1-1; perhaps TRBD1 as D (5 bases). The CDR3 is 15 residues long. V dropped 2 bases and J dropped 1 base, with 10 bases sitting between them. Germline V gives CDR1 KGHDR, CDR2 SFDVKD. The CDR3 region has the DNA TGTGCCACCAGTGATTCAGTCCAGGGGAACACTGAAGCTTTCTTT. Its protein product is CATSDSVQGNTEAFF.

CDR3 DNA: TGTGCCAGTACCTCCGGGACAGGCGTCCTTGTCCAGCATTTT. This sequence encodes CASTSGTGVLVQHF. The chain employs TRBV19 and TRBJ1-5; 8 nucleotides line up with TRBD1. The V and J ends lost 7 bases and 12 bases, in that order; junction bases with no gene match: 14. CDR3 length equals 14 residues. Germline-derived CDR1 and CDR2 are LNHDA and SQIVND (reference sequence).

This clone was counted a few times. The V call is TRBV5-3, the J call TRBJ2-1; maybe TRBD2 (6 bases). TRBV5-3 carries the ORF label, with uncertain function. The CDR3 runs to 15 residues. V lost 5 bases, J lost 2 bases, and 14 bases lay in between. In nucleotides, the CDR3 is TGTGCCAGAAGGGCTTTTGCGGGACCCTACAATGAGCAGTTCTTC. It encodes CARRAFAGPYNEQFF.

This rearrangement joins TRBV9 to TRBJ2-3, with D unresolved. The CDR3 is 16 amino acids. Trimming pared 0 bases from V and 0 bases from J, leaving 11 bases between. Germline V gene lookup returns CDR1 SGDLS and CDR2 YYNGEE. The CDR3 protein is CASSVGSAGSTDTQYF. The CDR3 DNA sequence: TGTGCCAGCAGCGTAGGTTCAGCCGGAAGCACAGATACGCAGTATTTT.

V is TRBV29-1 and J is TRBJ2-2; 7 bases fit TRBD2. Germline trimming cut 7 bases from V and 2 bases from J; bases unmatched to any gene: 7. The germline CDR1 and CDR2 sequences are SQVTM and ANQGSEA. CDR3 size: 14 residues. The CDR3 DNA reads TGCAGCGCCAGGACTAGGGAAAACACCGGGGAGCTGTTTTTT. This encodes CSARTRENTGELFF.

This clone was detected a few times. This sequence joins TRBV3-1 (or the pseudogene TRBV3-2) and TRBJ1-3; D gene uncertain. V shed 1 base and J shed 4 bases, with 8 bases lying between them. The CDR3 runs to 14 residues. The germline V gene has CDR1 LGHDT and CDR2 YNNKEL (reference sequence). This CDR3 reads CASSQGVPGNTIYF. The CDR3 nucleotides are TGTGCCAGCAGCCAAGGGGTCCCCGGAAACACCATATATTTT.

This clone was seen once. V gene TRBV6-2 or TRBV6-3 combines with J gene TRBJ1-6; D is possibly TRBD1 (5 bases). CDR3 length equals 15 residues. Per germline, CDR1 MNHEY and CDR2 SVGEGT. The V end was cut by 0 bases, the J end by 8 bases, with 11 bases between. CDR3 nucleotides: TGTGCCAGCAGTTACTCGGGGCAGGGTTATTCACCCCTCCACTTT. This translates into CASSYSGQGYSPLHF.

This chain joins TRBV7-2 and TRBJ2-3; D is ambiguous. The germline gives CDR1 SGHTA, CDR2 FQGNSA. V lost 1 base to trimming and J lost 1 base, with 9 bases between them. The CDR3 is 15 amino acids. CDR3 nucleotide sequence: TGTGCCAGCAGCTTAGGAATTGTCGGCACAGATACGCAGTATTTT. As protein: CASSLGIVGTDTQYF.